This T cell receptor (beta chain) is drawn from a study of cytomegalovirus exposure and HLA in healthy donors. Study-wide results and limits: Accounts indicate the classifier identified cytomegalovirus status with strong specificity and sensitivity.

Remarks on this clone: The antigen remains undetermined.

Both 60 Vbeta primers and 13 Jbeta primers went into the PCR. Profiled with immunoSEQ multiplex PCR; TCRdb holds only in-frame clones, not every one. Of hundreds of thousands of clones in the sample, over 80% were seen once. V shed 1 base and J shed 7 bases, with 14 bases lying between them. The CDR3 has 15 residues. CDR1 is PRHDT, CDR2 FYEKMQ, per germline (reference sequence). This sequence was found in a boy between 2 and 10 years old in good health and CMV-seronegative. The rearrangement uses TRBV13 and TRBJ2-1; maybe TRBD2 (5 bases). The material sequenced was PBMCs. The CDR3, as DNA: TGTGCCAGCAGCTTAGTGACTACCACTCTGAATGAGCAGTTCTTC. This gives the protein CASSLVTTTLNEQFF.